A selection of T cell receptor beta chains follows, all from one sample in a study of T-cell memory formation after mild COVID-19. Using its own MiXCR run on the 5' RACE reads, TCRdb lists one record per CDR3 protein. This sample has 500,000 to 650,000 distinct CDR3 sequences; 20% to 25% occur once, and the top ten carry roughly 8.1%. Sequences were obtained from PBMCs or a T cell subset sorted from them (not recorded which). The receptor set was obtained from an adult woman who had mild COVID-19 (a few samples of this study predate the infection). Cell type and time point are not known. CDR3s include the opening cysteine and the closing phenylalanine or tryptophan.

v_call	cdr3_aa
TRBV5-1	CASSFGQQAFF
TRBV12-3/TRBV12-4	CASSLATGSGGETQYF
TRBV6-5	CATQVRQGTNNEQFF
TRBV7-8	CASTPQPGGGQPQHF
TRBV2	CASTQGGAYTEAFF
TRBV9	CASSVGAQDLSYEQYF
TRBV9	CASSLDISGNTIYF
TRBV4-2	CASSQEEGGSEQYF
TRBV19	CASSTPEGNSYEQYF
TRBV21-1	CASSPRRQYEQYF
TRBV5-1	CASSLGGQVYEQYF